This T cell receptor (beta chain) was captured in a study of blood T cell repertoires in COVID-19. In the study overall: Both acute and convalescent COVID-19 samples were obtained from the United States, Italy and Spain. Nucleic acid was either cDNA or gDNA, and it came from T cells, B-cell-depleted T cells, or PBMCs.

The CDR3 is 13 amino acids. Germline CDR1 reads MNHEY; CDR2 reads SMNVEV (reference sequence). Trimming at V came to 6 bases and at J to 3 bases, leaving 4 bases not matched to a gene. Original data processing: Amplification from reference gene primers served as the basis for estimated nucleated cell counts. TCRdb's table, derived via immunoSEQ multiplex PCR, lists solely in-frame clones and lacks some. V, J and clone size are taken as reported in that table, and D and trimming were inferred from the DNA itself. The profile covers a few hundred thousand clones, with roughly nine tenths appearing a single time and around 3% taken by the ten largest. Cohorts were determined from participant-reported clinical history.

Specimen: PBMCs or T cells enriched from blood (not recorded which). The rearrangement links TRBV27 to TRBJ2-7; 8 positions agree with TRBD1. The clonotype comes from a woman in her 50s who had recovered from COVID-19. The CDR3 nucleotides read TGTGCCAGCAGAAATACAGGGGGCTACGAGCAGTACTTC. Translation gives CASRNTGGYEQYF.